The rows below give T cell receptor beta chains drawn from one sample of a study of human T cells and chemical hapten exposure. TCRdb itself ran the RACE reads through MiXCR, one entry per CDR3 protein. Here the sample spans approximately 96,000 distinct CDR3 sequences, roughly a tenth being singletons. The sample consisted of whole blood, taken in connection with sensitization to the hapten diphenylcyclopropenone (DPC). These receptors all stem from a woman between 40 and 55 years old with alopecia areata. Some clones in this sample may be carry-over from other donors' samples. CDR3s include the opening cysteine and the closing phenylalanine or tryptophan. The D gene is left open where the match is weak. Clone size appears in some rows only: once, few, many, or a class for an expanded clone.

>TRBD1|TRBJ2-3|many|TRBV20-1
TGCAGTGCCCCGACAGGGGGTTTAACAGATACGCAGTATTTT
CSAPTGGLTDTQYF
>.|TRBJ1-1|many|TRBV6-6
TGTGCCAGCGGGAGCCTCCTCCGGGTGAACACTGAAGCTTTCTTT
CASGSLLRVNTEAFF
>.|TRBJ2-7|once|TRBV21-1
TGTGCCAGCAGCAGCATAGAGCAGTACTTC
CASSSIEQYF
>.|TRBJ2-5|.|TRBV29-1
TGCAGCGTTTTCGGGATGGAGACCCAGTACTTC
CSVFGMETQYF
>TRBD2|TRBJ2-1|.|TRBV6-2/TRBV6-3
TGTGCCAGCACAAGGACTAGCGCCTACAATGAGCAGTTCTTC
CASTRTSAYNEQFF
>.|TRBJ1-5|few|TRBV18
TGTGCCAGCTCCCACGGACGGGGCAATCAGCCCCAGCATTTT
CASSHGRGNQPQHF
>.|TRBJ2-3|few|TRBV7-9
TGTGTCAGCAGCTTAAAGTCGACCTGGCTCGCAACAGATACGCAGTATTTT
CVSSLKSTWLATDTQYF
>.|TRBJ2-2|many|TRBV28
TGTGCCAGCAGTTTCAAGCGGATAACCGGGGAGCTGTTTTTT
CASSFKRITGELFF
>.|TRBJ2-3|many|TRBV6-2/TRBV6-3
TGTGCCAGCAGTTACCCCCCACACACAGATACGCAGTATTTT
CASSYPPHTDTQYF
>.|TRBJ1-3|many|TRBV12-3/TRBV12-4
TGTGCCAGCAGGACCACCGGATCTGGAAACACCATATATTTT
CASRTTGSGNTIYF
>.|TRBJ2-6|many|TRBV28
TGTGCCAGCAGTTTAATACAAGGGGCCAACGTCCTGACTTTC
CASSLIQGANVLTF
>.|TRBJ1-1|many|TRBV6-2/TRBV6-3
TGTGCCAGCACTCTTGGATTTGGAAAAGTGAACACTGAAGCTTTCTTT
CASTLGFGKVNTEAFF
>.|TRBJ1-1|few|TRBV5-1
TGCGCCAGCAGCTTGGGACATGCCAACACTGAAGCTTTCTTT
CASSLGHANTEAFF
>.|TRBJ1-2|few|TRBV7-9
TGTGCCAGCAGCTTAAGTACTCCGTGGTCTGCTGGCTACACCTTC
CASSLSTPWSAGYTF
>.|TRBJ1-5|few|TRBV6-2/TRBV6-3
TGTGCCAGCCGCGGTGGAGGGAGCAATCAGCCCCAGCATTTT
CASRGGGSNQPQHF
>TRBD2|TRBJ2-2|many|TRBV7-8
TGTGCCAGCAGCCTAGGGAGGGACACCGGGGAGCTGTTTTTT
CASSLGRDTGELFF
>.|TRBJ2-2|.|TRBV24-1
TGTGCCGCAGGAGACTCGAACACCGGGGAGCTGTTTTTT
CAAGDSNTGELFF
>.|TRBJ2-7|many|TRBV10-3
TGTGCCATCAGTGAGTCAAGCGGGTCGCAGTACTTC
CAISESSGSQYF
>TRBD2|TRBJ2-7|.|TRBV20-1
TGCAGTGCTAGAGACCCCCGGGGGGGCGAGCAGTACTTC
CSARDPRGGEQYF
>TRBD2|TRBJ2-5|many|TRBV18
TGTGCCAGCTCACCGTCAGCGGGAGGCCAAGAGACCCAGTACTTC
CASSPSAGGQETQYF
>TRBD1|TRBJ2-1|many|TRBV7-2
TGTGCCAGCAGCCCCCGGGACAGGACTTTCAATGAGCAGTTCTTC
CASSPRDRTFNEQFF
>.|TRBJ2-7|once|TRBV21-1
TGTGCCAGCAGCAAAGCGCTCTCTCCGACAGGTACCTACGAGCAGTACTTC
CASSKALSPTGTYEQYF
>.|TRBJ2-3|few|TRBV12-3/TRBV12-4
TGTGCCAGCAGTTTCAGGGCTAGCGGCACAGATACGCAGTATTTT
CASSFRASGTDTQYF
>TRBD1|TRBJ2-7|.|TRBV27
TGTGCCAGCTCCCCGGGACAGGGTTACGAGCAGTACTTC
CASSPGQGYEQYF
>TRBD1|TRBJ2-7|few|TRBV7-9
TGTGCCAGCAGCAACACAGGGGCTGGGAGCCCCTTGGTCTACGAGCAGTACTTC
CASSNTGAGSPLVYEQYF
>.|TRBJ1-2|.|TRBV10-3
TGTGCCATCAGCGACAACGGCTACTATGGCTACACCTTC
CAISDNGYYGYTF
>.|TRBJ1-1|many|TRBV6-2/TRBV6-3
TGTGCCAGCTGGACCTTCCTGTCAGGAGAAGCTTTCTTT
CASWTFLSGEAFF
>.|TRBJ1-6|.|TRBV21-1
TGTGCCAGCAGCGAAGAGGGCTATCCAGGGTTAAGAAGATCACCCCTCCACTTT
CASSEEGYPGLRRSPLHF
>TRBD2|TRBJ2-7|.|TRBV12-5
TGTGCTAGTGGGGGGCCCGAGGTGGCTAGCGGGAGTCACGAGCAGTACTTC
CASGGPEVASGSHEQYF
>TRBD1|TRBJ2-3|many|TRBV28
TGTGCCAACGAGGGGGCCTTCAGAGATACGCAGTATTTT
CANEGAFRDTQYF
>.|TRBJ2-3|.|TRBV9
TGTGCCAGCAGCCCAATCCCCAACACAGATACGCAGTATTTT
CASSPIPNTDTQYF
>TRBD1|TRBJ2-7|many|TRBV5-1
TGCGCCAGCATCGGGACAGGGGGCTCTTACGAGCAGTACTTC
CASIGTGGSYEQYF
>.|TRBJ2-1|.|TRBV7-2
TGTGCCAGCAGGACTCCTAGCGCGTACAATGAGCAGTTCTTC
CASRTPSAYNEQFF
>TRBD2|TRBJ2-7|.|TRBV18
TGTGCCAGCTCACCGGAGGCCAGCGGGAGGTCCGGGCAGTACTTC
CASSPEASGRSGQYF
>.|TRBJ2-5|few|TRBV7-9
TGTGCCAGCAGCGCTGAGGGGGAGACCCAGTACTTC
CASSAEGETQYF
>TRBD2|TRBJ2-3|few|TRBV29-1
TGCAGCGTTGGCGGGAGGGTGACAGATACGCAGTATTTT
CSVGGRVTDTQYF
>TRBD2|TRBJ2-3|.|TRBV7-2
TGTGCCAGCAGTCAACTAGCGGGAGTAACAGATACGCAGTATTTT
CASSQLAGVTDTQYF
>.|TRBJ2-7|few|TRBV20-1
TGCAGTGCTAGAGATCGGAGGACAGAGCCCCTTACCCAGGGGCAGTACTTC
CSARDRRTEPLTQGQYF
>TRBD2|TRBJ2-3|many|TRBV7-8
TGTGCCAGCAGCTTCGTACTAGCGGGAGAGTACACAGATACGCAGTATTTT
CASSFVLAGEYTDTQYF
>.|TRBJ1-5|few|TRBV7-2
TGTGCCAGCAGCCCCCCGGGGGCAGTGGGAAATCAGCCCCAGCATTTT
CASSPPGAVGNQPQHF
>TRBD2|TRBJ2-5|many|TRBV18
TGTGCCAGCTCACCACGGGAGGGCCAAGAGACCCAGTACTTC
CASSPREGQETQYF
>.|TRBJ2-1|many|TRBV12-3/TRBV12-4
TGTGCCAGCACCCGCCCGGGAGTCTCCTACAATGAGCAGTTCTTC
CASTRPGVSYNEQFF
>.|TRBJ2-3|.|TRBV29-1
TGCAGCGTTGAAGGGTGGCAGGCGCACACAGATACGCAGTATTTT
CSVEGWQAHTDTQYF
>.|TRBJ2-3|few|TRBV7-2
TGTGCCAGCGAACGAATAACGGGAACGAGCACAGATACGCAGTATTTT
CASERITGTSTDTQYF
>.|TRBJ2-3|.|TRBV7-2
TGTGCCAGCAGCAAGGACTCGGCCCCTGATACGCAGTATTTT
CASSKDSAPDTQYF
>.|TRBJ1-1|.|TRBV7-2
TGTGCCAGCAGGGAAGGACAGAACACTGAAGCTTTCTTT
CASREGQNTEAFF
>.|TRBJ1-1|few|TRBV28
TGTGCCAGCAGTTTCGAAAGAGGAACAGTTAACACTGAAGCTTTCTTT
CASSFERGTVNTEAFF
>.|TRBJ2-5|few|TRBV20-1
TGCAGTGCCAGTCCCCGAGAGACCCAGTACTTC
CSASPRETQYF
>TRBD1|TRBJ2-7|few|TRBV20-1
TGCAGTGCTAGAGACTGGGACAGGGGCCCCTACGAGCAGTACTTC
CSARDWDRGPYEQYF
>.|TRBJ2-7|few|TRBV7-9
TGTGCCAGCACCCTCGTTGAAGAGCAGTACTTC
CASTLVEEQYF
>TRBD1|TRBJ1-5|many|TRBV20-1
TGCAGTGCTTACCAATGGGAGGGGGCACGACAGCCCCAGCATTTT
CSAYQWEGARQPQHF
>.|TRBJ2-5|few|TRBV7-2
TGTGCCAGCAGCCCCGACTACCAAGAGACCCAGTACTTC
CASSPDYQETQYF
>TRBD2|TRBJ2-3|.|TRBV6-2/TRBV6-3
TGTGCCAGCAGTTACTCGATAAGCGGGATCACAGATACGCAGTATTTT
CASSYSISGITDTQYF
>.|TRBJ2-7|.|TRBV5-6
TGTGCCAGCAGCCGATGGGGGCAGGGCCCTTCCTACGAGCAGTACTTC
CASSRWGQGPSYEQYF